A single sample is the source of the 28 T cell receptor beta chains below, sequenced in a study of blood T cell repertoires in COVID-19 (TCRdb year 2020). Library preparation employed the immunoSEQ multiplex PCR assay. TCRdb obtained this table from immuneACCESS and retained in-frame rearrangements with V and J assigned. These tables miss some clones; where compared with another copy, unresolved V genes account for less than half of the shortfall, and the remainder is unexplained. The sample profile shows about 500,000 clones; about 91% of them were found once. Jointly, the top ten make up around 0.92% of the sample. What was sequenced was peripheral blood. These receptors came from a man aged 18 to 30 with COVID-19, enrolled during active disease.

The V and J genes are TRBV13 and TRBJ2-7, with D possibly TRBD2 on 6 matching bases. Trimming left V 6 bases short and J 0 bases short, with 15 bases between. The CDR3 runs to 15 residues. Germline-derived CDR1 and CDR2 are PRHDT and FYEKMQ (reference sequence). In DNA form, the CDR3 reads TGTGCCAGCAGATCGACTAGTCCTTACTCCTACGAGCAGTACTTC. Its translation is CASRSTSPYSYEQYF.

The chain uses TRBV7-2 and TRBJ2-1; D might be TRBD1 (6 bases). Trimming shortened V by 3 bases and J by 5 bases, and 17 bases separated the two germline ends. Germline V gene data show CDR1 as SGHTA and CDR2 as FQGNSA. The CDR3 has 16 residues. This chain's CDR3 is CASSLTRGHRNNEQFF. The CDR3 coding sequence is TGTGCCAGCAGCTTGACGAGGGGACACAGAAACAATGAGCAGTTCTTC.

The genes are TRBV15 and TRBJ1-4; 7 bases fit TRBD1. V was clipped by 1 base and J by 8 bases; unmatched bases: 7. This CDR3 has 15 residues. Per germline, CDR1 LNHNV and CDR2 YYDKDF (reference sequence). For the CDR3, the DNA is TGTGCCACCAGCAGAGCAAGGGGGCCGGGAGAAAAACTGTTTTTT. Encoded protein: CATSRARGPGEKLFF.

In DNA form, the CDR3 reads TGTGCCCTAGGGAGCGGGAGCACAGATACGCAGTATTTT. This codes for CALGSGSTDTQYF. This chain uses TRBV19 with TRBJ2-3; possibly TRBD2 for D (6 bases). Germline lookup yields CDR1 LNHDA and CDR2 SQIVND (reference sequence). Trimming left V 11 bases short and J 0 bases short, with 12 bases between. This CDR3 is 13 amino acids long.

The rearrangement joins TRBV3-1 (or the pseudogene TRBV3-2) to TRBJ2-2, with 8 bases identical to TRBD1. This CDR3 is 15 amino acids long. V lost 4 bases, J lost 3 bases, and 4 bases stayed unmatched. CDR1 is LGHDT and CDR2 is YNNKEL in the germline V gene (reference sequence). CDR3 loop: CASSPRTGHTGELFF. The CDR3 nucleotides read TGTGCCAGCAGCCCGCGGACAGGGCACACCGGGGAGCTGTTTTTT.

The rearrangement uses TRBV6-6 and TRBJ1-1, with D maybe TRBD1 (6 bases). V was trimmed by 10 bases and J by 6 bases, leaving 21 bases between them. CDR1 and CDR2 from the germline V gene are MNHNY and SVGAGI (reference sequence). The CDR3 loop spans 14 amino acids. The DNA of the CDR3 is TGTGCCAACCTCCATAGGGGGAGTCTTCCTGAAGCTTTCTTT. Translating gives CANLHRGSLPEAFF.

The J gene is TRBJ2-1, the V gene TRBV11-1; no definite D call. The germline gives CDR1 SGHAT, CDR2 FQDESV (reference sequence). Trimming took off 5 bases at V and 9 bases at J, with 8 bases between the two ends. The CDR3 has 11 residues. The CDR3 DNA sequence: TGTGCCAGCAGCCGCCCAGGTGAGCAGTTCTTC. It specifies CASSRPGEQFF.

The chain uses TRBV18 and TRBJ1-1; a weak D match, TRBD1 (5 bases). CDR1 and CDR2 (germline): KGHSH, LQKENI. Trimming shortened V by 3 bases and J by 3 bases, and 14 bases separated the two germline ends. The length of the CDR3 is 15 residues. The CDR3 sequence: CASSPDLRADTEAFF. The CDR3 bases are TGTGCCAGCTCACCTGACCTCAGGGCAGACACTGAAGCTTTCTTT.

This sequence joins TRBV18 and TRBJ2-1, with D unresolved. The CDR3 consists of 15 residues. Per germline, CDR1 KGHSH and CDR2 LQKENI. Trimming removed 0 bases at V and 6 bases at J, with 12 bases between. CDR3 sequence: CASSPPDFYPNEQFF. CDR3 bases: TGTGCCAGCTCACCACCCGACTTCTACCCCAATGAGCAGTTCTTC.

The chain joins TRBV12-3 or TRBV12-4 to TRBJ1-3; possible D gene TRBD1, 6 bases. Between the trimmed V and J ends, which lost 8 bases and 2 bases, there was a span of 10 bases. CDR3 size: 13 residues. Here the CDR3 reads CASRRTAGNTIYF. CDR3 DNA sequence: TGTGCCAGCCGTCGGACAGCTGGAAACACCATATATTTT.

V gene TRBV2 combines with J gene TRBJ1-3; D uncertain. The CDR3 is made up of 15 amino acids. The germline gives CDR1 SNHLY, CDR2 FYNNEI. The V and J ends lost 5 bases and 0 bases respectively, with 11 bases between them. This chain's CDR3 is CASSPRQSSGNTIYF. Written as DNA, the CDR3 is TGTGCCAGCAGTCCGCGGCAGAGCTCTGGAAACACCATATATTTT.

V gene TRBV2 combines with J gene TRBJ1-2; D is uncertain. This CDR3 contains 14 residues. The V gene lost 3 bases and the J gene lost 4 bases, with 12 bases spanning the gap. Germline V CDR1 and CDR2: SNHLY, FYNNEI. CDR3: CASSEGREVYGYTF. The CDR3 bases are TGTGCCAGCAGTGAGGGCAGAGAAGTCTATGGCTACACCTTC.

The rearrangement joins TRBV19 to TRBJ1-6; TRBD1 matches 8 bases. V lost 10 bases and J lost 7; bases outside the gene matches: 6. In germline, CDR1 is LNHDA, CDR2 SQIVND (reference sequence). CDR3 length: 13 residues. For the CDR3, the DNA is TGTGCCACCGGGACAGGACACAATTCACCCCTCCACTTT. Protein: CATGTGHNSPLHF.

CDR3 DNA: TGTGCCAGCTCTCCGGGACTAGACGGCGACGAGCAGTACTTC. This translates into CASSPGLDGDEQYF. This chain joins TRBV18 and TRBJ2-7, with 8 bases fitting TRBD2. The CDR3 runs to 14 residues. Germline V CDR1 and CDR2: KGHSH, LQKENI. With 6 bases clipped from V and 5 bases from J, the junction kept 9 bases outside the gene matches. Looking up the rest from reference TRBV18 and TRBJ2-7 gives the full variable domain: NAGVMQNPRHLVRRRGQEARLRCSPMKGHSHVYWYRQLPEEGLKFMVYLQKENIIDESGMPKERFSAEFPKEGPSILRIQQVVRGDSAAYFCASSPGLDGDEQYFGPGTRLTVT.

CDR3 sequence: CASSLGGGLAGGNEQFF. In nucleotides, the CDR3 is TGTGCCAGCAGTTTAGGGGGCGGGCTAGCGGGGGGCAATGAGCAGTTCTTC. The J gene is TRBJ2-1, the V gene TRBV27; 11 bases agree with TRBD2. The ends lost 2 bases at V and 6 bases at J; junction bases unmatched: 9. Germline loops: CDR1 MNHEY, CDR2 SMNVEV (reference sequence). This CDR3 is built from 17 residues.

V gene TRBV11-2 combines with J gene TRBJ2-3; tentatively, D is TRBD1 (6 bases). CDR3 length: 15 residues. CDR1 is SGHAT, CDR2 FQNNGV, per germline. Trimming pared 6 bases from V and 4 bases from J, leaving 17 bases between. CDR3 DNA sequence: TGTGCCAGCAGTTTGCTTGGGGGCGCAGCAGATACGCAGTATTTT. It translates to CASSLLGGAADTQYF.

The rearrangement joins TRBV7-5 to TRBJ2-3; the table names TRBD2, a call not compared with the DNA. TRBV7-5 constitutes a pseudogene. The length of the CDR3 is 14 residues. The CDR3 loop is CVESRAGAVNTQYF. The DNA of the CDR3 is TGTGTCGAAAGCCGGGCGGGAGCGGTGAATACGCAGTATTTT.

The rearrangement links TRBV30 to TRBJ1-5, with TRBD1 identical over 9 bases. CDR3 length equals 15 residues. Germline loops: CDR1 GTSNPN, CDR2 SVGIG (reference sequence). V lost 4 bases to trimming and J lost 3 bases; unmatched junction nucleotides: 7. The CDR3 here is CAWISDRGDNQPQHF. The CDR3 DNA reads TGTGCCTGGATTAGTGACAGGGGGGACAATCAGCCCCAGCATTTT.

The chain has TRBV5-4 and TRBJ2-1; TRBD2 matches at 11 bases. CDR1 and CDR2 from the germline V gene are SGHNT and YYREEE (reference sequence). The CDR3 has 15 residues. V lost 4 bases, J lost 5 bases, and 5 bases stayed unmatched. The DNA of the CDR3 is TGTGCCAGCAGCGAGACTAGCGGGGATCACAATGAGCAGTTCTTC. This codes for CASSETSGDHNEQFF.

The CDR3 DNA sequence: TGTGCCAGCAGCTTAGGTACTCCCGATACCTACGAGCAGTACTTC. Amino acid sequence: CASSLGTPDTYEQYF. V and J are TRBV7-6 and TRBJ2-7, with D hard to call. Germline-derived CDR1 and CDR2 are SGHVS and FNYEAQ. The CDR3 spans 15 residues. V lost 1 base and J 2 bases, leaving 12 bases between the germline ends. Complete variable domain (other parts from reference TRBV7-6 and TRBJ2-7): GAGVSQSPRYKVTKRGQDVALRCDPISGHVSLYWYRQALGQGPEFLTYFNYEAQQDKSGLPNDRFSAERPEGSISTLTIQRTEQRDSAMYRCASSLGTPDTYEQYFGPGTRLTVT.

The chain links TRBV11-2 to TRBJ2-7; 9 bases match TRBD2. The germline CDR1 and CDR2 sequences are SGHAT and FQNNGV. The CDR3 has 14 residues. With 5 bases clipped from V and 1 base from J, the junction kept 3 bases outside the gene matches. CDR3 DNA sequence: TGTGCCAGCAGCCACCTAGCGGGATCCTACGAGCAGTACTTC. Encoded protein: CASSHLAGSYEQYF.

This clone came up a few times. V is TRBV13 and J is TRBJ1-3, with D perhaps matching TRBD1 (5 bases). The germline gives CDR1 PRHDT, CDR2 FYEKMQ (reference sequence). Trimming removed 5 bases from V and 3 bases from J, with 14 bases in between. This CDR3 contains 15 residues. CDR3 nucleotides: TGTGCCAGCAGCCAGGGACTTAATGATGGAAACACCATATATTTT. It specifies CASSQGLNDGNTIYF.

The chain is built from TRBV5-1 and TRBJ2-3, with D tentatively TRBD1 (6 bases). Trimming pared 0 bases from V and 1 base from J, leaving 12 bases between. This CDR3 region has 16 residues. In germline, CDR1 is SGHRS, CDR2 YFSETQ. The CDR3 bases are TGCGCCAGCAGCTTGGGCCAGGGGCCTGGCACAGATACGCAGTATTTT. It yields the protein CASSLGQGPGTDTQYF. Combining the CDR3 with reference TRBV5-1 and TRBJ2-3 gives the whole variable domain KAGVTQTPRYLIKTRGQQVTLSCSPISGHRSVSWYQQTPGQGLQFLFEYFSETQRNKGNFPGRFSGRQFSNSRSEMNVSTLELGDSALYLCASSLGQGPGTDTQYFGPGTRLTVL.

This clone was seen a few times. V gene TRBV4-1 combines with J gene TRBJ2-7, with D unclear. Germline values: CDR1 MGHRA, CDR2 YSYEKL. This CDR3 is built from 14 residues. Trimming shortened V by 0 bases and J by 2 bases, and 8 bases separated the two germline ends. The CDR3: CASSQDRQAYEQYF. The CDR3 bases are TGCGCCAGCAGCCAAGATCGGCAGGCCTACGAGCAGTACTTC.

V is TRBV5-8 and J is TRBJ2-7; 8 bases are shared with TRBD1. Trimming at V came to 2 bases and at J to 2 bases, leaving 6 bases not matched to a gene. Per germline, CDR1 SGHTS and CDR2 YDEGEE. This CDR3 contains 15 residues. The DNA of the CDR3 is TGTGCCAGCAGCTTCGCCGGACAGGGCGCCTACGAGCAGTACTTC. It yields the protein CASSFAGQGAYEQYF.

The chain carries TRBV30 and TRBJ2-5; the D gene is possibly TRBD2 (6 bases). V lost 7 bases and J lost 3, with 15 bases in between. CDR3 length equals 13 residues. Germline loops: CDR1 GTSNPN, CDR2 SVGIG (reference sequence). CDR3 sequence: CASAGTFKETQYF. CDR3 sequence (DNA): TGTGCCTCTGCCGGGACTTTTAAAGAGACCCAGTACTTC.

V is TRBV19 and J is TRBJ1-2, with a possible D match to TRBD1 (5 bases). Germline V lookup: CDR1 LNHDA, CDR2 SQIVND (reference sequence). The V end was cut by 7 bases, the J end by 3 bases, with 15 bases between. The CDR3 runs 14 residues. The CDR3 reads CASKGSGLHYGYTF. The CDR3, as DNA: TGTGCCAGTAAGGGGTCTGGGTTACACTATGGCTACACCTTC.

The CDR3 sequence: CASSVRGTGELFF. CDR3 coding DNA: TGTGCCAGCAGTGTCAGGGGAACCGGGGAGCTGTTTTTT. This chain uses TRBV2 with TRBJ2-2; D may be TRBD1 (6 bases). CDR3 length: 13 amino acids. Germline V gene sequence: CDR1 SNHLY, CDR2 FYNNEI. The ends were cut back, 4 bases at V and 5 bases at J, with 8 bases in the middle. Complete variable domain (other parts from reference TRBV2 and TRBJ2-2): EPEVTQTPSHQVTQMGQEVILRCVPISNHLYFYWYRQILGQKVEFLVSFYNNEISEKSEIFDDQFSVERPDGSNFTLKIRSTKLEDSAMYFCASSVRGTGELFFGEGSRLTVL.